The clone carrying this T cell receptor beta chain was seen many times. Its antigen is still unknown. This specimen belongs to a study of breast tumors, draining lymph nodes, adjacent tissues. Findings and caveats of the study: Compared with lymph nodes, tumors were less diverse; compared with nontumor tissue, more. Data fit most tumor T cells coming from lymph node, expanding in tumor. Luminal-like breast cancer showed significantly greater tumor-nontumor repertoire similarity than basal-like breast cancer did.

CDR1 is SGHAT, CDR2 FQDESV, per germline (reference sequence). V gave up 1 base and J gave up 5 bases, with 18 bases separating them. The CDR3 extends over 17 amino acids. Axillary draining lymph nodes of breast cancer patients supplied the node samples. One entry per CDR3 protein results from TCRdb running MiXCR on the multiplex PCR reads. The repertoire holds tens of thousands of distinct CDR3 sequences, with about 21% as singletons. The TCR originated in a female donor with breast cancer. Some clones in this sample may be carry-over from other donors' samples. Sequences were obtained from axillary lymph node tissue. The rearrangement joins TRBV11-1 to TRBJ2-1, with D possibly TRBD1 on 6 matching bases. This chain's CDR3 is CASSLVRGRRVDNEQFF. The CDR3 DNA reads TGTGCCAGCAGCTTAGTCAGGGGTCGGCGGGTAGACAATGAGCAGTTCTTC.